The T cell receptor beta chain described here comes from a study of T cell responses to AZD1222 COVID-19 vaccine. Germline lookup yields CDR1 ENHRY and CDR2 SYGVKD. The CDR3 is 14 amino acids. Trimming removed 2 bases from V and 3 bases from J, with 7 bases in between. A single count supports this clone. Libraries were prepared by immunoSEQ multiplex PCR; TCRdb keeps only in-frame clonotypes and omits some of them. The sample has about 130,000 clones, around nine tenths seen once. The sample in question was peripheral blood, obtained 28 days after the second AZD1222 dose. This receptor was identified in an adult who received the AZD1222 COVID-19 vaccine. The V gene is TRBV10-3, the J gene TRBJ2-2; D is perhaps TRBD1 (5 bases). The CDR3 sequence is CAISEGRDTGELFF. CDR3 in DNA: TGTGCCATCAGTGAGGGCAGGGACACCGGGGAGCTGTTTTTT.